This T cell receptor beta chain came from a study of cytomegalovirus exposure and HLA in healthy donors. Study-level information: Early released data comprised 80 million or so unique TCRs from HLA-typed donors.

With regard to this clone: Its antigen is as yet unknown.

General study points: The study flagged 150 to 200 TCR beta chains as cytomegalovirus-associated. The classifier was said to identify cytomegalovirus status with high specificity and sensitivity.

CDR1 and CDR2 from the germline V gene are SEHNR and FQNEAQ (reference sequence). This CDR3 region has 12 residues. Trimming took 3 bases from V and 7 from J; bases not matched to a gene: 2. It was with 60 Vbeta and 13 Jbeta primers that the PCR ran. The assay was immunoSEQ multiplex PCR, and TCRdb's table has in-frame clones only and misses some. The profile shows roughly 100,000 clones, roughly three quarters of them singletons. The chain is built from TRBV7-9 and TRBJ2-7; TRBD1 aligns across 8 bases. The TCR originated in a woman aged 55-69 years in good health and CMV-seronegative. Material: PBMCs. CDR3 nucleotide sequence: TGTGCCAGCAGCTTCAGGGGGCAGGAGCAGTACTTC. Translating it yields CASSFRGQEQYF.